One sample yielded the 32 T cell receptor beta chains listed below, sequenced in a study of PD-L1 blockade in urothelial cancer. Time point here: peripheral blood 6 weeks after treatment start. Clones were sequenced by immunoSEQ multiplex PCR, and TCRdb holds only the in-frame ones, with some missing. The sample holds under 55,000 clones, approximately 78% seen once. This specimen was PBMCs, taken around atezolizumab (anti-PD-L1) treatment. These TCRs come from a man aged 60-69 years with urothelial cancer.

The chain links TRBV5-5 to TRBJ2-3; unclear D gene. The germline CDR1 and CDR2 sequences are SGHKS and YYEKEE (reference sequence). The V gene lost 3 bases and the J gene lost 4 bases, with 18 bases spanning the gap. The CDR3 sequence is 16 residues long. CDR3 coding DNA: TGTGCCAGCAGCTCGGAGCCGGTTCTGGAAGCAGATACGCAGTATTTT. This codes for CASSSEPVLEADTQYF.

This clone appeared once. The chain recombines TRBV5-1 with TRBJ2-5, with 9 bases lining up with TRBD2. V dropped 4 bases and J dropped 6; count of bases not matched to a gene: 7. The CDR3 is 14 residues long. The V gene's germline CDR1 is SGHRS and CDR2 YFSETQ. CDR3 nucleotide sequence: TGCGCCAGCAGCCGGGCGGGAGGGCCGCAGACCCAGTACTTC. Protein sequence: CASSRAGGPQTQYF.

This clone came up a few times. The rearrangement joins TRBV10-3 to TRBJ1-2; TRBD1 aligns across 8 bases. The germline V gene has CDR1 ENHRY and CDR2 SYGVKD. This CDR3 comprises 13 residues. V lost 8 bases, J lost 4 bases, and 6 bases stayed unmatched. The CDR3 sequence: CAIGRQGTYGYTF. CDR3 nucleotides: TGTGCCATCGGAAGACAGGGGACCTATGGCTACACCTTC.

The V gene is TRBV6-1, the J gene TRBJ1-4; D gene uncertain. This CDR3 is 15 amino acids long. V shed 1 base and J shed 7 bases, with 13 bases lying between them. CDR1 is MNHNS and CDR2 is SASEGT in the germline V gene. The CDR3: CASSEVAWVSEKLFF. For the CDR3, the DNA is TGTGCCAGCAGTGAAGTAGCCTGGGTATCTGAAAAACTGTTTTTT.

This rearrangement joins TRBV4-3 to TRBJ2-7; no reliable D call. The CDR3 has 14 amino acids. The germline CDR1 and CDR2 sequences are LGHNA and YSLEER. Trimming removed 0 bases at V and 1 base at J, with 7 bases between. CDR3 residues: CASSQEHRSYEQYF. CDR3 in DNA: TGCGCCAGCAGCCAAGAACACAGATCCTACGAGCAGTACTTC.

The chain has TRBV4-2 and TRBJ2-2; the match to TRBD1 covers 8 bases. The germline CDR1 and CDR2 sequences are LGHNA and YNFKEQ. The CDR3 contains 17 residues. J was trimmed by 1 base and V by 4 bases; bases with no gene match: 8. This chain's CDR3 is CASSPGTGGGNTGELFF. CDR3 DNA: TGTGCCAGCAGCCCTGGAACAGGGGGAGGGAACACCGGGGAGCTGTTTTTT.

This chain links TRBV6-1 with TRBJ1-5; D gene uncertain. The CDR3 has 12 amino acids. V was shortened by 8 bases and J by 0 bases, with 5 bases between the two germline ends. Germline V gene lookup returns CDR1 MNHNS and CDR2 SASEGT. CDR3 DNA sequence: TGTGCCAGCGCGAATAGCAATCAGCCCCAGCATTTT. This translates into CASANSNQPQHF.

This clone has a single count. The chain uses TRBV5-6 and TRBJ1-5, with 8 nucleotides matching TRBD1. The CDR3 contains 16 residues. Germline values: CDR1 SGHDT, CDR2 YYEEEE. Trimming at V came to 2 bases and at J to 0 bases, leaving 4 bases not matched to a gene. CDR3 in DNA: TGTGCCAGCAGCTTCCGACAGGGGAATAGCAATCAGCCCCAGCATTTT. Residues: CASSFRQGNSNQPQHF.

This clone was seen only once. This rearrangement joins TRBV29-1 to TRBJ2-3, with a possible D match to TRBD2 (6 bases). The CDR3 loop spans 13 amino acids. The germline V gene has CDR1 SQVTM and CDR2 ANQGSEA. Trimming removed 4 bases at V and 2 bases at J, with 10 bases between. The CDR3 spells CSVGGGDTDTQYF. The CDR3 nucleotides are TGCAGCGTTGGAGGCGGGGACACAGATACGCAGTATTTT.

V usage is TRBV5-1 and J usage is TRBJ2-5; 15 bases align to TRBD2. J was trimmed by 5 bases and V by 0 bases; bases with no gene match: 5. This CDR3 comprises 17 residues. Germline V gene lookup returns CDR1 SGHRS and CDR2 YFSETQ. CDR3: CASSLGRTSGGAETQYF. The DNA of the CDR3 is TGCGCCAGCAGCTTGGGCCGGACTAGCGGGGGGGCGGAGACCCAGTACTTC. The variable domain in full, completed from reference TRBV5-1 and TRBJ2-5, reads KAGVTQTPRYLIKTRGQQVTLSCSPISGHRSVSWYQQTPGQGLQFLFEYFSETQRNKGNFPGRFSGRQFSNSRSEMNVSTLELGDSALYLCASSLGRTSGGAETQYFGPGTRLLVL.

The rearrangement uses TRBV18 and TRBJ2-5; a weak D match, TRBD1 (5 bases). The DNA end is a closer match to TRBJ2-7, so the J assignment may be wrong. CDR1 and CDR2 from the germline V gene are KGHSH and LQKENI. The CDR3 is 13 amino acids. The CDR3 sequence is CASFKSAGIEQYF. CDR3 DNA sequence: TGTGCCAGCTTCAAATCGGCAGGGATCGAGCAGTACTTC.

The V and J genes are TRBV4-2 and TRBJ2-1; the D is unclear. Deletions cut 4 bases from V and 5 bases from J, with 6 bases between. From germline, CDR1 is LGHNA and CDR2 YNFKEQ. CDR3 length: 12 amino acids. The CDR3, as DNA: TGTGCCAGCAGCCGCGTCGACAATGAGCAGTTCTTC. The encoded protein is CASSRVDNEQFF.

The chain combines TRBV6-5 with TRBJ2-7; D is unresolved. The CDR3 has 14 residues. The V gene's germline CDR1 is MNHEY and CDR2 SVGAGI. The V end lost 3 bases, the J end lost 1 base, and 10 bases lay between the germline ends. The CDR3 loop reads CASSYSLSSYEQYF. The CDR3 DNA reads TGTGCCAGCAGTTATAGCTTGAGTTCCTACGAGCAGTACTTC.

The V gene is TRBV4-1, the J gene TRBJ2-7; possibly TRBD2 for D (6 bases). Germline CDR1 is MGHRA and CDR2 is YSYEKL. This CDR3 has 16 residues. Deletions cut 3 bases from V and 7 bases from J, with 22 bases between. CDR3 DNA sequence: TGCGCCAGCAGCCAGGCCGGGGGAGCCGGCTTGGGGGAGCAGTACTTC. Translated: CASSQAGGAGLGEQYF.

The genes are TRBV9 and TRBJ1-2; D is perhaps TRBD1 (5 bases). The V gene's germline CDR1 is SGDLS and CDR2 YYNGEE. The CDR3 is 15 amino acids. Trimming pared 2 bases from V and 6 bases from J, leaving 17 bases between. CDR3 in DNA: TGTGCCAGCAGCGTTTGGGGCCGGAACCCCGATGGCTACACCTTC. Residues: CASSVWGRNPDGYTF.

J is TRBJ1-1 and V is TRBV28, with 10 bases lining up with TRBD1. This CDR3 spans 16 amino acids. With 5 bases clipped from V and 5 bases from J, the junction kept 11 bases outside the gene matches. The germline V gene encodes CDR1 MDHEN and CDR2 SYDVKM. The CDR3 reads CASSPPGQGFGTEAFF. The DNA for the CDR3 is TGTGCCAGCAGTCCGCCGGGACAGGGGTTCGGGACTGAAGCTTTCTTT.

The J gene is TRBJ2-7, the V gene TRBV11-2; 11 bases align to TRBD2. The CDR3 runs 16 residues. Germline assignment: CDR1 SGHAT and CDR2 FQNNGV. V dropped 2 bases and J dropped 0; count of bases not matched to a gene: 3. As DNA, the CDR3 is TGTGCCAGCAGCTTACTAGCGGGAGGTAACTCCTACGAGCAGTACTTC. It encodes CASSLLAGGNSYEQYF.

The chain couples TRBV5-1 to TRBJ1-1, with D perhaps matching TRBD1 (6 bases). The CDR3 extends over 14 amino acids. Germline values: CDR1 SGHRS, CDR2 YFSETQ. V was pared by 2 bases and J by 1 base, with 9 bases between. The CDR3 loop reads CASSFGGPNTEAFF. The CDR3 DNA sequence: TGCGCCAGCAGCTTCGGGGGGCCGAACACTGAAGCTTTCTTT. The variable domain in full, completed from reference TRBV5-1 and TRBJ1-1, reads KAGVTQTPRYLIKTRGQQVTLSCSPISGHRSVSWYQQTPGQGLQFLFEYFSETQRNKGNFPGRFSGRQFSNSRSEMNVSTLELGDSALYLCASSFGGPNTEAFFGQGTRLTVV.

This chain connects TRBV27 to TRBJ1-1; D call uncertain. The CDR3 has 16 residues. The germline V gene has CDR1 MNHEY and CDR2 SMNVEV (reference sequence). Trimming took off 0 bases at V and 4 bases at J, with 15 bases between the two ends. The CDR3 DNA reads as TGTGCCAGCAGTTTATCGAACGACGGGTTTGGCACTGAAGCTTTCTTT. Its translation is CASSLSNDGFGTEAFF.

The J gene is TRBJ1-4, the V gene TRBV14, with 9 bases aligning to TRBD1. Trimming took 6 bases from V and 7 from J; bases not matched to a gene: 9. This CDR3 is built from 15 residues. The germline V gene encodes CDR1 SGHDN and CDR2 FVKESK. The CDR3 loop reads CASSRTGTGTEKLFF. CDR3 nucleotides: TGTGCCAGCAGTCGGACCGGGACAGGGACTGAAAAACTGTTTTTT.

The chain couples TRBV7-2 to TRBJ1-3, with TRBD1 identical over 8 bases. This CDR3 has 15 residues. V lost 2 bases and J lost 4; bases outside the gene matches: 4. Germline lookup yields CDR1 SGHTA and CDR2 FQGNSA. In DNA, the CDR3 is TGTGCCAGCAGCTTAAGGACAGGGCGAGGAAACACCATATATTTT. Its translation: CASSLRTGRGNTIYF.

The chain carries TRBV6-1 and TRBJ2-2; D is possibly TRBD1 (5 bases). The germline CDR1 and CDR2 sequences are MNHNS and SASEGT. Trimming took off 0 bases at V and 8 bases at J, with 13 bases between the two ends. This CDR3 comprises 15 residues. In DNA form, the CDR3 reads TGTGCCAGCAGTGAAGCGCCCAGGGCAGTAGGGGAGCTGTTTTTT. It codes for CASSEAPRAVGELFF.

The chain joins TRBV12-5 to TRBJ1-1, with 7 bases aligning to TRBD1. This CDR3 is built from 16 residues. CDR1 and CDR2 from the germline V gene are LGHNT and FRNRAP. Trimming removed 9 bases from V and 1 base from J; junction bases left unmatched: 14. The CDR3 bases are TGTGCTAGGCTCCGGGACAGAGTCCGAGAGAACACTGAAGCTTTCTTT. Residues: CARLRDRVRENTEAFF.

The sample holds a few counts of this clone. This chain links TRBV2 with TRBJ2-7; 12 nucleotides align to TRBD2. The ends lost 6 bases at V and 7 bases at J; junction bases unmatched: 7. CDR1 and CDR2 (germline): SNHLY, FYNNEI. This CDR3 is 14 amino acids long. The CDR3 here is CASSFGLAGGEQYF. CDR3 nucleotide sequence: TGTGCCAGCAGCTTTGGTCTAGCGGGAGGGGAGCAGTACTTC.

The chain is built from TRBV5-4 and TRBJ2-3, with D possibly being TRBD1 (6 bases). CDR1 SGHNT and CDR2 YYREEE come from the germline V gene (reference sequence). The CDR3 is 13 amino acids. The V end was cut by 1 base, the J end by 4 bases, with 7 bases between. The CDR3: CASSLSGADTQYF. DNA for the CDR3: TGTGCCAGCAGCTTGTCAGGGGCAGATACGCAGTATTTT.

This chain uses TRBV12-5 with TRBJ1-5, with no clear D. Trimming took 6 bases from V and 5 from J, leaving 20 bases between them. Germline lookup yields CDR1 LGHNT and CDR2 FRNRAP. This CDR3 is built from 16 residues. CDR3 residues: CASGSEGGEGDQPQHF. In nucleotides, the CDR3 is TGTGCTAGTGGGTCCGAGGGTGGTGAAGGCGATCAGCCCCAGCATTTT.

This chain links TRBV2 with TRBJ2-3; weak D call: TRBD2 (5 bases). The CDR3 length is 16 residues. Deletions cut 4 bases from V and 2 bases from J, with 16 bases between. Germline assignment: CDR1 SNHLY and CDR2 FYNNEI. CDR3 nucleotide sequence: TGTGCCAGCAGTGCGACCCTCAGACTACCCACAGATACGCAGTATTTT. Protein product: CASSATLRLPTDTQYF. The whole variable domain, remainder taken from reference TRBV2 and TRBJ2-3, is EPEVTQTPSHQVTQMGQEVILRCVPISNHLYFYWYRQILGQKVEFLVSFYNNEISEKSEIFDDQFSVERPDGSNFTLKIRSTKLEDSAMYFCASSATLRLPTDTQYFGPGTRLTVL.

The chain is built from TRBV28 and TRBJ2-7; 7 bases agree with TRBD2. Germline CDR1 is MDHEN and CDR2 is SYDVKM. V lost 9 bases to trimming and J lost 3 bases; unmatched junction nucleotides: 8. This CDR3 has 13 amino acids. The DNA for the CDR3 is TGTGCCAGTAGTGCGGGGGTCGGCTACGAGCAGTACTTC. Amino acids: CASSAGVGYEQYF.

Here the CDR3 DNA reads TGTGCCAGCAGTTCACAGGGGGCACCTCAGCCCCAGCATTTT. Translated, it gives CASSSQGAPQPQHF. This chain joins TRBV27 and TRBJ1-5, with 9 bases lining up with TRBD1. Trimming at V came to 4 bases and at J to 6 bases, leaving 4 bases not matched to a gene. The CDR3 runs to 14 residues. Germline V CDR1 and CDR2: MNHEY, SMNVEV (reference sequence).

The chain uses TRBV19 and TRBJ2-1; 16 bases fit TRBD2. The length of the CDR3 is 17 residues. The germline gives CDR1 LNHDA, CDR2 SQIVND (reference sequence). Germline trimming cut 5 bases from V and 7 bases from J; bases unmatched to any gene: 8. The CDR3 reads CASSSSGLAGGVNEQFF. In DNA, the CDR3 is TGTGCCAGTAGTTCCTCGGGACTAGCGGGAGGGGTAAATGAGCAGTTCTTC.

This chain connects TRBV6-5 to TRBJ2-2, with 7 positions matching TRBD2. Germline trimming cut 1 base from V and 3 bases from J; bases unmatched to any gene: 2. Germline V lookup: CDR1 MNHEY, CDR2 SVGAGI. The CDR3 extends over 15 amino acids. CDR3 coding DNA: TGTGCCAGCAGTTACTTGGGGGGGGACACCGGGGAGCTGTTTTTT. Translating gives CASSYLGGDTGELFF.

The chain links TRBV6-5 to TRBJ2-6; D perhaps matches TRBD1 (5 bases). V was pared by 5 bases and J by 2 bases, with 10 bases between. The CDR3 is made up of 15 amino acids. Germline CDR1 and CDR2: MNHEY and SVGAGI. The CDR3 spells CASSQSTAGANVLTF. The DNA of the CDR3 is TGTGCCAGCAGTCAGTCGACAGCTGGGGCCAACGTCCTGACTTTC.